Below are 21 T cell receptor beta chains sequenced from a single sample in a study of cytomegalovirus exposure and HLA in healthy donors. Primers: 60 Vbeta forward and 13 Jbeta reverse. The protocol was immunoSEQ multiplex PCR, while the TCRdb copy is restricted to in-frame clones and leaves out a portion. The repertoire consists of about 110,000 clones, with around 60% occurring once and the leading ten covering 3.8%. Sequenced input: PBMCs. All receptors derive from a young man in good health and CMV-seropositive.

The CDR3 loop reads CASSLRGFQDTQYF. The CDR3, as DNA: TGTGCCAGCAGCTTAAGGGGGTTTCAAGATACGCAGTATTTT. The chain combines TRBV13 with TRBJ2-3; D is possibly TRBD1 (6 bases). The CDR3 is made up of 14 amino acids. The germline gives CDR1 PRHDT, CDR2 FYEKMQ (reference sequence). V lost 2 bases and J 5 bases, leaving 11 bases between the germline ends.

This sequence joins TRBV4-1 and TRBJ1-5; TRBD1 aligns across 8 bases. Germline-derived CDR1 and CDR2 are MGHRA and YSYEKL. The trim removed 3 bases at V and 4 bases at J, leaving 8 bases unmatched. This CDR3 spans 16 amino acids. The CDR3 sequence is CASSQVDRGLNQPQHF. The CDR3 DNA reads as TGCGCCAGCAGCCAGGTAGACAGGGGCCTAAATCAGCCCCAGCATTTT.

This clone was counted a few times. This sequence joins TRBV13 and TRBJ1-5; D might be TRBD1 (5 bases). The CDR3 has 15 residues. V gave up 3 bases and J gave up 7 bases, with 16 bases separating them. The germline CDR1 and CDR2 sequences are PRHDT and FYEKMQ (reference sequence). The CDR3 region has the DNA TGTGCCAGCAGCTTTGGGGCCTTGGGGAACCAGCCCCAGCATTTT. This codes for CASSFGALGNQPQHF.

Only a few counts were recorded for this clone. The chain uses TRBV19 and TRBJ1-2; 10 bases agree with TRBD1. CDR3 length equals 16 residues. V lost 5 bases to trimming and J lost 4 bases; unmatched junction nucleotides: 10. The germline CDR1 and CDR2 sequences are LNHDA and SQIVND (reference sequence). This chain's CDR3 is CASSSNPGQGSYGYTF. CDR3 bases: TGTGCCAGTAGTTCCAACCCGGGACAGGGGTCCTATGGCTACACCTTC.

CDR3 sequence: CASSIRQTDTQYF. CDR3 sequence (DNA): TGTGCCAGTAGTATAAGACAAACAGATACGCAGTATTTT. The rearrangement joins TRBV19 to TRBJ2-3; D gene unclear. Germline V gene lookup returns CDR1 LNHDA and CDR2 SQIVND (reference sequence). The CDR3 loop spans 13 amino acids. The V and J ends lost 2 bases and 3 bases respectively, with 6 bases between them.

The CDR3 DNA reads TGCGCCAGCAGCTTGGTAGGGAGGACTGAAGCTTTCTTT. This gives the protein CASSLVGRTEAFF. V is TRBV5-1 and J is TRBJ1-1; no reliable D call. V lost 0 bases to trimming and J lost 5 bases, with 8 bases between them. The CDR3 runs 13 residues. The V gene's germline CDR1 is SGHRS and CDR2 YFSETQ.

This clone has only a few counts. The chain carries TRBV27 and TRBJ2-2, with 8 positions matching TRBD2. There are 14 residues in the CDR3. Germline assignment: CDR1 MNHEY and CDR2 SMNVEV (reference sequence). V dropped 7 bases and J dropped 4; count of bases not matched to a gene: 5. The chain's CDR3 is CASKALAGTGELFF. In DNA form, the CDR3 reads TGTGCCAGCAAGGCCCTAGCGGGCACCGGGGAGCTGTTTTTT.

V usage is TRBV29-1 and J usage is TRBJ1-2; weak D call: TRBD1 (6 bases). The germline V gene encodes CDR1 SQVTM and CDR2 ANQGSEA. This CDR3 is 13 amino acids long. V shed 5 bases and J shed 5 bases, with 15 bases lying between them. The CDR3 spells CSVFPGHGYGYTF. CDR3 DNA: TGCAGCGTTTTTCCGGGACACGGGTATGGCTACACCTTC. Full variable domain (remainder filled in from reference TRBV29-1 and TRBJ1-2): SAVISQKPSRDICQRGTSLTIQCQVDSQVTMMFWYRQQPGQSLTLIATANQGSEATYESGFVIDKFPISRPNLTFSTLTVSNMSPEDSSIYLCSVFPGHGYGYTFGSGTRLTVV.

This sequence joins TRBV7-3 and TRBJ2-3; 7 nucleotides match TRBD1. The V and J ends lost 5 bases and 2 bases, in that order; junction bases with no gene match: 4. CDR1 and CDR2 (germline): SGHTA, FQGTGA. The CDR3 is 14 amino acids. For the CDR3, the DNA is TGTGCCAGCAGCCGGGACAGAAACACAGATACGCAGTATTTT. Its translation: CASSRDRNTDTQYF.

The rearrangement joins TRBV9 to TRBJ1-2, with TRBD1 as a possible D gene (6 bases). This CDR3 is built from 15 residues. V shed 2 bases and J shed 2 bases, with 13 bases lying between them. Germline CDR1 reads SGDLS; CDR2 reads YYNGEE. CDR3 loop: CASSVGPDSNYGYTF. DNA of the CDR3: TGTGCCAGCAGCGTGGGCCCGGACAGCAACTATGGCTACACCTTC. Full variable domain (remainder filled in from reference TRBV9 and TRBJ1-2): DSGVTQTPKHLITATGQRVTLRCSPRSGDLSVYWYQQSLDQGLQFLIQYYNGEERAKGNILERFSAQQFPDLHSELNLSSLELGDSALYFCASSVGPDSNYGYTFGSGTRLTVV.

This rearrangement joins TRBV10-1 to TRBJ1-2; 9 nucleotides line up with TRBD1. The germline V gene encodes CDR1 WNHNN and CDR2 SYGVQD (reference sequence). CDR3 size: 15 residues. Trimming cost V 2 bases and J 8 bases; bases outside gene matches: 9. The CDR3 region has the DNA TGCGCCAGCAGTGAGGACCGGACAGGGGTTTTGGGCTACACCTTC. This sequence encodes CASSEDRTGVLGYTF.

The chain links TRBV6-1 to TRBJ2-1, with D possibly being TRBD2 (5 bases). CDR1 and CDR2 from the germline V gene are MNHNS and SASEGT. The CDR3 contains 14 residues. V was clipped by 4 bases and J by 0 bases, with 7 bases between them. CDR3 bases: TGTGCCAGCAGTGTGGGGAGCTCCTACAATGAGCAGTTCTTC. This codes for CASSVGSSYNEQFF.

The genes are TRBV6-5 and TRBJ1-2; D may be TRBD1 (5 bases). Germline CDR1 and CDR2: MNHEY and SVGAGI. CDR3 length: 12 residues. V was pared by 3 bases and J by 6 bases, with 8 bases between. The CDR3 DNA reads as TGTGCCAGCAGTTATACAGGACATGGCTACACCTTC. This encodes CASSYTGHGYTF.

This chain uses TRBV2 with TRBJ1-2; D is possibly TRBD1 (6 bases). In germline, CDR1 is SNHLY, CDR2 FYNNEI. CDR3 size: 13 residues. V was trimmed by 4 bases and J by 2 bases, leaving 8 bases between them. Here the CDR3 DNA reads TGTGCCAGCAGTGTAGGACAGAACTATGGCTACACCTTC. It specifies CASSVGQNYGYTF.

The chain combines TRBV5-1 with TRBJ1-1; D unresolved. The V gene lost 0 bases and the J gene lost 1 base, with 4 bases spanning the gap. The CDR3 spans 13 residues. Germline loops: CDR1 SGHRS, CDR2 YFSETQ. The CDR3 spells CASSLEPNTEAFF. DNA for the CDR3: TGCGCCAGCAGCTTGGAGCCGAACACTGAAGCTTTCTTT.

This clone was observed a handful of times. V is TRBV27 and J is TRBJ1-2; 7 bases are shared with TRBD1. The CDR3 length is 14 residues. Trimming removed 5 bases from V and 4 bases from J; junction bases left unmatched: 7. The V gene's germline CDR1 is MNHEY and CDR2 SMNVEV (reference sequence). CDR3 bases: TGTGCCAGCAGTGCTACAGGGGCGGGCTATGGCTACACCTTC. This codes for CASSATGAGYGYTF.

This rearrangement joins TRBV5-1 to TRBJ1-2; D perhaps matches TRBD1 (6 bases). Trimming took off 2 bases at V and 10 bases at J, with 15 bases between the two ends. There are 13 residues in the CDR3. Germline V gene lookup returns CDR1 SGHRS and CDR2 YFSETQ. This CDR3 is CASSFGTSDVYTF. As DNA, the CDR3 is TGCGCCAGCAGCTTCGGGACAAGCGATGTCTACACCTTC.

This chain uses TRBV2 with TRBJ1-5, with 7 bases that match TRBD1. Germline CDR1 is SNHLY and CDR2 is FYNNEI. CDR3 length equals 13 residues. Trimming removed 2 bases from V and 7 bases from J; junction bases left unmatched: 2. The CDR3 spells CASSEQGGQPQHF. The CDR3 DNA follows: TGTGCCAGCAGTGAACAGGGGGGACAGCCCCAGCATTTT.

V and J are TRBV7-8 and TRBJ2-7; D possibly corresponds to TRBD1 (5 bases). V lost 5 bases and J lost 8, with 19 bases in between. This CDR3 is 14 amino acids long. Germline V lookup: CDR1 SGHVS, CDR2 FQNEAQ. Written as DNA, the CDR3 is TGTGCCAGCAGCCAGACAGACATTTTACGCCAGCAGTACTTC. It specifies CASSQTDILRQQYF.

V and J are TRBV7-2 and TRBJ2-6; D remains unclear. Germline lookup yields CDR1 SGHTA and CDR2 FQGNSA. The V end was cut by 4 bases, the J end by 2 bases, with 12 bases between. The CDR3 runs to 16 residues. CDR3 in amino acids: CASSSSNRAGANVLTF. The CDR3, as DNA: TGTGCCAGCAGCTCCTCAAACAGAGCTGGGGCCAACGTCCTGACTTTC.

The V and J genes are TRBV6-6 and TRBJ1-4; 7 positions agree with TRBD1. V shed 6 bases, J shed 7 bases, and the junction held 8 bases outside the gene matches. Germline assignment: CDR1 MNHNY and CDR2 SVGAGI (reference sequence). The CDR3 contains 14 residues. CDR3 region: CASRPDRASEKLFF. In DNA, the CDR3 is TGTGCCAGCAGACCAGACAGGGCGAGTGAAAAACTGTTTTTT.